These 23 T cell receptor beta chains originate from one sample sequenced in a study of blood T cell repertoires in COVID-19. Generated by immunoSEQ multiplex PCR, the TCRdb table keeps only in-frame clones and is missing some. The table lists about 120,000 clones, 70% to 80% of them singletons. Sequenced material: peripheral blood. These receptors came from an elderly woman with acute or convalescent COVID-19.

The J gene is TRBJ2-3, the V gene TRBV28; TRBD2 is a possible D gene (6 bases). CDR1 is MDHEN and CDR2 is SYDVKM in the germline V gene. The CDR3 runs to 15 residues. V was clipped by 4 bases and J by 4 bases, with 15 bases between them. For the CDR3, the DNA is TGTGCCAGCAGTTCGGTAAGGCGGGGATCAGATACGCAGTATTTT. Translated, it gives CASSSVRRGSDTQYF.

This clone was seen only once. This rearrangement joins TRBV10-3 to TRBJ2-7, with D tentatively TRBD2 (6 bases). CDR1 ENHRY and CDR2 SYGVKD come from the germline V gene. V shed 3 bases and J shed 0 bases, with 15 bases lying between them. The CDR3 consists of 16 residues. In DNA form, the CDR3 reads TGTGCCATCAGTGAATCTCTACTGACTAGCTCCTACGAGCAGTACTTC. This encodes CAISESLLTSSYEQYF.

In its sample, this clone was seen once. The genes are TRBV7-9 and TRBJ1-5; D remains unclear. CDR1 and CDR2 from the germline V gene are SEHNR and FQNEAQ (reference sequence). The V end lost 4 bases, the J end lost 2 bases, and 12 bases lay between the germline ends. The CDR3 has 15 residues. The CDR3 coding sequence is TGTGCCAGCAGCTCCCCCGGGGAAGGCAATCAGCCCCAGCATTTT. Its translation: CASSSPGEGNQPQHF. The variable domain in full, with the rest retrieved from reference TRBV7-9 and TRBJ1-5, is DTGVSQNPRHKITKRGQNVTFRCDPISEHNRLYWYRQTLGQGPEFLTYFQNEAQLEKSRLLSDRFSAERPKGSFSTLEIQRTEQGDSAMYLCASSSPGEGNQPQHFGDGTRLSIL.

The chain uses TRBV9 and TRBJ2-1; TRBD2 matches 7 bases. The germline CDR1 and CDR2 sequences are SGDLS and YYNGEE. The CDR3 has 14 amino acids. V lost 0 bases, J lost 4 bases, and 1 base stayed unmatched. CDR3 amino acids: CASSVDGGYNEQFF. CDR3 in DNA: TGTGCCAGCAGCGTAGACGGGGGGTACAATGAGCAGTTCTTC.

This clone has a single count. This chain uses TRBV2 with TRBJ2-1, with no clear D. This CDR3 spans 16 amino acids. Deletions cut 4 bases from V and 0 bases from J, with 13 bases between. Germline values: CDR1 SNHLY, CDR2 FYNNEI. The CDR3 sequence is CASSAQLASSYNEQFF. In nucleotides, the CDR3 is TGTGCCAGCAGTGCTCAGCTGGCTAGCTCCTACAATGAGCAGTTCTTC.

This chain connects TRBV7-9 to TRBJ1-2; D is ambiguous. The CDR3 loop spans 15 amino acids. The germline V gene encodes CDR1 SEHNR and CDR2 FQNEAQ (reference sequence). Trimming took off 0 bases at V and 4 bases at J, with 12 bases between the two ends. The CDR3 DNA reads TGTGCCAGCAGCTTAGCTCTAGGCAACCCCTATGGCTACACCTTC. It translates to CASSLALGNPYGYTF.

This chain connects TRBV27 to TRBJ1-6, with TRBD1 identical over 7 bases. The CDR3 totals 14 residues. In germline, CDR1 is MNHEY, CDR2 SMNVEV (reference sequence). V gave up 11 bases and J gave up 9 bases; unmatched junction bases: 13. The CDR3 spells CAAGRDRESSPLHF. CDR3 nucleotides: TGTGCCGCCGGCCGTGACAGGGAGAGTTCACCCCTCCACTTT.

This clone has a handful of counts. The V and J genes are TRBV11-2 and TRBJ1-2, with D perhaps matching TRBD1 (5 bases). V was clipped by 6 bases and J by 3 bases, with 17 bases between them. In germline, CDR1 is SGHAT, CDR2 FQNNGV. There are 15 residues in the CDR3. The DNA of the CDR3 is TGTGCCAGCAGTAAAACATCCGACAGTGACTATGGCTACACCTTC. Protein product: CASSKTSDSDYGYTF.

V and J are TRBV19 and TRBJ2-7; 9 nucleotides match TRBD2. The CDR3 totals 15 residues. V was pared by 7 bases and J by 5 bases, with 12 bases of the junction left unmatched. Per germline, CDR1 LNHDA and CDR2 SQIVND (reference sequence). CDR3 sequence (DNA): TGTGCCAGTACTCGACGAGCGGGAGGAGGTGACGAGCAGTACTTC. Translated: CASTRRAGGGDEQYF.

The chain couples TRBV12-2 to TRBJ2-7; the table's D call TRBD2 went unverified against the DNA. TRBV12-2 is marked as a pseudogene. This CDR3 contains 13 residues. This chain's CDR3 is CASRFFGSGEQYF. Here the CDR3 DNA reads TGTGCAAGTCGCTTTTTCGGCTCGGGCGAGCAGTACTTC.

This clone was seen a few times. This same CDR3 is encoded by further DNA sequences in the sample. The chain is built from TRBV2 and TRBJ1-1; D may be TRBD1 (6 bases). CDR3 length: 14 amino acids. V lost 2 bases to trimming and J lost 0 bases, with 7 bases between them. The germline V gene has CDR1 SNHLY and CDR2 FYNNEI. DNA for the CDR3: TGTGCCAGCAGTGAACAGGGGCTGAACACTGAAGCTTTCTTT. Its protein is CASSEQGLNTEAFF.

CDR3 loop: CATRGLAGMGELFF. DNA of the CDR3: TGTGCCACCAGAGGACTAGCGGGAATGGGGGAGCTGTTTTTT. The J gene is TRBJ2-2, the V gene TRBV24-1, with 12 bases lining up with TRBD2. There are 14 residues in the CDR3. J lost 8 bases, V lost 7 bases, and 4 bases had no gene match. Germline V gene lookup returns CDR1 KGHDR and CDR2 SFDVKD.

The chain joins TRBV24-1 to TRBJ2-1; 8 bases map to TRBD2. The germline V gene encodes CDR1 KGHDR and CDR2 SFDVKD. CDR3 length: 13 amino acids. V was clipped by 2 bases and J by 9 bases; unmatched bases: 2. The CDR3 here is CATSDSGGREQFF. For the CDR3, the DNA is TGTGCCACCAGTGATTCGGGGGGGCGTGAGCAGTTCTTC.

This clone was picked up one time. V and J are TRBV28 and TRBJ2-3; D gene unclear. V was pared by 8 bases and J by 2 bases, with 23 bases between. This CDR3 is built from 17 residues. Germline V gene lookup returns CDR1 MDHEN and CDR2 SYDVKM. CDR3 region: CASLPQPPTEDTDTQYF. CDR3 nucleotide sequence: TGTGCCAGCCTCCCACAACCCCCGACCGAGGACACAGATACGCAGTATTTT.

The count of this clone is one. V and J are TRBV6-5 and TRBJ1-2; perhaps TRBD1 as D (5 bases). This CDR3 is built from 14 residues. The V gene lost 6 bases and the J gene lost 3 bases, with 14 bases spanning the gap. Germline V gives CDR1 MNHEY, CDR2 SVGAGI. CDR3 sequence (DNA): TGTGCCAGCAGCCACGGGGGGGGACACTATGGCTACACCTTC. Amino acid sequence: CASSHGGGHYGYTF.

The rearrangement uses TRBV30 and TRBJ1-5, with D tentatively TRBD1 (5 bases). The V and J ends lost 3 bases and 2 bases respectively, with 8 bases between them. Germline loops: CDR1 GTSNPN, CDR2 SVGIG (reference sequence). This CDR3 comprises 13 residues. Here the CDR3 reads CAWSGGRNQPQHF. The CDR3 DNA is TGTGCCTGGAGCGGGGGTCGCAATCAGCCCCAGCATTTT.

The chain has TRBV2 and TRBJ2-1; a weak D match, TRBD2 (5 bases). The V end lost 5 bases, the J end lost 10 bases, and 9 bases lay between the germline ends. The CDR3 runs to 11 residues. From germline, CDR1 is SNHLY and CDR2 FYNNEI. CDR3 DNA sequence: TGTGCCAGCAGTAGCGGTGGAGAGCAGTTCTTC. It translates to CASSSGGEQFF.

This chain joins TRBV7-9 and TRBJ1-2; 7 bases align to TRBD1. This CDR3 has 16 amino acids. The junction had 11 bases not matched to a gene; V was cut back by 2 bases and J by 5 bases. Germline assignment: CDR1 SEHNR and CDR2 FQNEAQ (reference sequence). The CDR3 DNA is TGTGCCAGCAGCTTATTTGAGGGGGCGCACCTGTATGGCTACACCTTC. Amino acid sequence: CASSLFEGAHLYGYTF.

This clone turned up a few times. The J gene is TRBJ2-7, the V gene TRBV10-3, with D perhaps TRBD2 (5 bases). In germline, CDR1 is ENHRY, CDR2 SYGVKD. V was pared by 1 base and J by 0 bases, with 10 bases between. The CDR3 totals 15 residues. The CDR3 coding sequence is TGTGCCATCAGTGAGTTCGGGATAAGCTCCTACGAGCAGTACTTC. This encodes CAISEFGISSYEQYF.

The chain couples TRBV5-4 to TRBJ2-3, with 9 bases identical to TRBD2. This CDR3 is 14 amino acids long. V dropped 8 bases and J dropped 2; count of bases not matched to a gene: 6. Germline lookup yields CDR1 SGHNT and CDR2 YYREEE (reference sequence). CDR3 protein: CASFLAGITDTQYF. The CDR3 DNA follows: TGTGCCAGTTTTCTAGCGGGGATCACAGATACGCAGTATTTT.

The rearrangement joins TRBV5-1 to TRBJ2-3, with 8 positions matching TRBD2. V was pared by 4 bases and J by 4 bases, with 5 bases of the junction left unmatched. The CDR3 totals 14 residues. Germline V gene data show CDR1 as SGHRS and CDR2 as YFSETQ. CDR3 sequence: CASSREGGSDTQYF. The CDR3 DNA reads as TGCGCCAGCAGCCGGGAGGGGGGCTCAGATACGCAGTATTTT.

The genes are TRBV19 and TRBJ1-4; 8 nucleotides align to TRBD1. There are 15 residues in the CDR3. Germline loops: CDR1 LNHDA, CDR2 SQIVND (reference sequence). Trimming removed 5 bases from V and 7 bases from J; junction bases left unmatched: 9. The CDR3 here is CASSLLRTGTEKLFF. The CDR3 coding sequence is TGTGCCAGTAGTCTCTTACGGACAGGGACTGAAAAACTGTTTTTT.

The chain joins TRBV7-3 to TRBJ2-6; tentative D call: TRBD1 (6 bases). CDR1 and CDR2 (germline): SGHTA, FQGTGA. V was pared by 1 base and J by 2 bases, with 15 bases between. The CDR3 loop spans 18 amino acids. CDR3 residues: CASSLKGQPTTGANVLTF. The CDR3 DNA reads TGTGCCAGCAGCTTAAAAGGACAGCCGACCACTGGGGCCAACGTCCTGACTTTC.